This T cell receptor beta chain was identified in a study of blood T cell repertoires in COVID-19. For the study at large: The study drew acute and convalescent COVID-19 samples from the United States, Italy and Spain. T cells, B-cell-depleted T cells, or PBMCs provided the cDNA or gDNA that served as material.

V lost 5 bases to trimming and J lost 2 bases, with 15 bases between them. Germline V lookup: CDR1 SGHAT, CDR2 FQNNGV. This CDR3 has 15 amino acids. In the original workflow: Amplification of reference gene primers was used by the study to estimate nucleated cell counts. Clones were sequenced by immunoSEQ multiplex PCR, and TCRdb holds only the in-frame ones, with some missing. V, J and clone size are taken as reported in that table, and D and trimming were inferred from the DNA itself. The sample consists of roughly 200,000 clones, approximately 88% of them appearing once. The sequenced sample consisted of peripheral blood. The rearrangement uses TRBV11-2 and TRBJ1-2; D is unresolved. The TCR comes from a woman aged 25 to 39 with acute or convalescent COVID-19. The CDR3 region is CASSRGRSPNYGYTF. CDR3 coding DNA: TGTGCCAGCAGCCGAGGGCGTTCCCCCAACTATGGCTACACCTTC. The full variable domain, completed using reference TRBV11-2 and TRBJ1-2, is EAGVAQSPRYKIIEKRQSVAFWCNPISGHATLYWYQQILGQGPKLLIQFQNNGVVDDSQLPKDRFSAERLKGVDSTLKIQPAKLEDSAVYLCASSRGRSPNYGYTFGSGTRLTVV.